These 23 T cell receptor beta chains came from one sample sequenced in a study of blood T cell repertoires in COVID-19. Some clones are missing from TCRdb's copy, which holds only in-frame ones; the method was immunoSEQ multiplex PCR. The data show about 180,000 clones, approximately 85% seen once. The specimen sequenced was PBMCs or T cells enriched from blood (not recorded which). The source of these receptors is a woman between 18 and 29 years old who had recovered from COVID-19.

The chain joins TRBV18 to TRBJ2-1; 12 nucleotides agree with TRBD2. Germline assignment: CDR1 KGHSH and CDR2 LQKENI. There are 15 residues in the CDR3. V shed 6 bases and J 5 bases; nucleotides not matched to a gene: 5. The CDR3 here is CASSPGLAGNNEQFF. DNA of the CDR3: TGTGCCAGCTCTCCCGGACTAGCGGGGAACAATGAGCAGTTCTTC. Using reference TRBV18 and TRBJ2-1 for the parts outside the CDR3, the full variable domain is NAGVMQNPRHLVRRRGQEARLRCSPMKGHSHVYWYRQLPEEGLKFMVYLQKENIIDESGMPKERFSAEFPKEGPSILRIQQVVRGDSAAYFCASSPGLAGNNEQFFGPGTRLTVL.

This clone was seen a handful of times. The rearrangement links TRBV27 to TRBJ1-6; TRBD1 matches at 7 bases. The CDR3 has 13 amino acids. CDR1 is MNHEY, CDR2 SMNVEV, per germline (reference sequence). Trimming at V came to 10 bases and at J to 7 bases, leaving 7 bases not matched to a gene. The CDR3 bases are TGTGCCATACCGACAGGGACCAATTCACCCCTCCACTTT. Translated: CAIPTGTNSPLHF.

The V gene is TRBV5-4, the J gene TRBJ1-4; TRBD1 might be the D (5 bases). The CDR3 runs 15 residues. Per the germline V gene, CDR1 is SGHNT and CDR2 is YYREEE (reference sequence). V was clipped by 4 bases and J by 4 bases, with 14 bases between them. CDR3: CASSGRDGFNEKLFF. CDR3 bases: TGTGCCAGCAGCGGGAGGGACGGCTTTAATGAAAAACTGTTTTTT.

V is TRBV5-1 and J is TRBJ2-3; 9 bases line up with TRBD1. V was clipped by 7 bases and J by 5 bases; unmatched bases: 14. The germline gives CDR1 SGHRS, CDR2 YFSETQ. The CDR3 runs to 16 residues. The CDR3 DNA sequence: TGCGCCAGCCTCGACCGGGACAGGGATTTAGGAGATACGCAGTATTTT. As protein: CASLDRDRDLGDTQYF. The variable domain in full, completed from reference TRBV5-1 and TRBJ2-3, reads KAGVTQTPRYLIKTRGQQVTLSCSPISGHRSVSWYQQTPGQGLQFLFEYFSETQRNKGNFPGRFSGRQFSNSRSEMNVSTLELGDSALYLCASLDRDRDLGDTQYFGPGTRLTVL.

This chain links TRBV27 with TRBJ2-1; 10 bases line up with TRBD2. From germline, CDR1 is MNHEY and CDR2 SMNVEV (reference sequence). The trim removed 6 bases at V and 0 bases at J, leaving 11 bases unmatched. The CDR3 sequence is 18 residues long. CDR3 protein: CASRRWGTSAVSYNEQFF. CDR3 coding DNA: TGTGCCAGCAGAAGATGGGGGACTAGCGCTGTCTCCTACAATGAGCAGTTCTTC.

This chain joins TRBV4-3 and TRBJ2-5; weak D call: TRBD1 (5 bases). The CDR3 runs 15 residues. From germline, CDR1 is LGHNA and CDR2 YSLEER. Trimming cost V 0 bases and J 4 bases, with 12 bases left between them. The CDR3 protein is CASSQDIGEGETQYF. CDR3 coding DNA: TGCGCCAGCAGCCAAGATATAGGGGAAGGAGAGACCCAGTACTTC.

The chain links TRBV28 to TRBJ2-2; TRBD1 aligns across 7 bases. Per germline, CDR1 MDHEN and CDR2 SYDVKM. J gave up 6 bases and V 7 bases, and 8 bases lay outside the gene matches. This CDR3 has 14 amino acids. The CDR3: CASNQGQRPGELFF. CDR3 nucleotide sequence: TGTGCCAGCAACCAGGGACAGCGGCCCGGGGAGCTGTTTTTT.

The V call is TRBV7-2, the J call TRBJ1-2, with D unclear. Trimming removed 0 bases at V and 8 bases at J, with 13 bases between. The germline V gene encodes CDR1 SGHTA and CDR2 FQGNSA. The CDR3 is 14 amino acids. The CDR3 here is CASSLAVLEVGYTF. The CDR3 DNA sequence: TGTGCCAGCAGCTTAGCGGTCTTGGAGGTCGGCTACACCTTC.

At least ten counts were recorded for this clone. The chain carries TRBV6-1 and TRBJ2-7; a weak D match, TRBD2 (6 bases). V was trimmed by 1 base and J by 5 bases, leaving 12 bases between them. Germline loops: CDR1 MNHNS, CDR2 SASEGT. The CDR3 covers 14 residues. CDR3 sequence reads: CASSEGGETHEQYF. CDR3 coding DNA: TGTGCCAGCAGTGAAGGGGGGGAAACCCACGAGCAGTACTTC.

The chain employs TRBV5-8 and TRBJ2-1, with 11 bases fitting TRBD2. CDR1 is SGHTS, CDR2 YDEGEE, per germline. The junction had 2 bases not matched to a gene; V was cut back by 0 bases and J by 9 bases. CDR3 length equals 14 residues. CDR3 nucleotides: TGTGCCAGCAGCTTGGATCTAGCGGGGGGTGAGCAGTTCTTC. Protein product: CASSLDLAGGEQFF.

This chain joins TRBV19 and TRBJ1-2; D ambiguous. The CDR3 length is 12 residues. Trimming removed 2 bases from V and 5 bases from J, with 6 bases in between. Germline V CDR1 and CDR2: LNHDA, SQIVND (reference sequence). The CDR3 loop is CASSITEYGYTF. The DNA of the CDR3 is TGTGCCAGTAGTATAACAGAATATGGCTACACCTTC.

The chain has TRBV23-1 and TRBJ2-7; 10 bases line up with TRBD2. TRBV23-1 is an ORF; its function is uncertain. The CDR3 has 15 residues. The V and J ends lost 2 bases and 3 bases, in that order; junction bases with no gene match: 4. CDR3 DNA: TGCGCCAGCAGTCAACCCTCTAGCGGGAGCTACGAGCAGTACTTC. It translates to CASSQPSSGSYEQYF.

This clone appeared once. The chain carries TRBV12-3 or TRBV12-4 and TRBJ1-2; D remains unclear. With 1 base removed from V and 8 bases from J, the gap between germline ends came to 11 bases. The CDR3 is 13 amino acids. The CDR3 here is CASSLGSGGGYTF. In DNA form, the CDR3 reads TGTGCCAGCAGTTTAGGGTCAGGTGGAGGCTACACCTTC.

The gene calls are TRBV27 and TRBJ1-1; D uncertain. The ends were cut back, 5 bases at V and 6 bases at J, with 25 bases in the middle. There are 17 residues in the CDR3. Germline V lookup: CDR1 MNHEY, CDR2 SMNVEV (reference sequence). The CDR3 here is CASSLMHTRDLGSEAFF. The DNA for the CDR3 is TGTGCCAGCAGTCTCATGCACACGAGGGATCTGGGCTCTGAAGCTTTCTTT.

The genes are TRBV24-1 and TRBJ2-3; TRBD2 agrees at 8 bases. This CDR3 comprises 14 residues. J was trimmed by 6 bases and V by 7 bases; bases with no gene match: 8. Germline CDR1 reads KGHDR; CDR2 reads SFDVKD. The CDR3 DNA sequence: TGTGCCACCAGCCGGGGGGGGACAATCGATACGCAGTATTTT. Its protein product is CATSRGGTIDTQYF.

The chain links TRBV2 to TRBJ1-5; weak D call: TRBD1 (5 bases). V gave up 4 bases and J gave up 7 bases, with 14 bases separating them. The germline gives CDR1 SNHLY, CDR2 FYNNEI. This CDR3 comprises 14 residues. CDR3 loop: CASSVWGGGQPQHF. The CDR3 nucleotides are TGTGCCAGCAGTGTCTGGGGGGGTGGACAGCCCCAGCATTTT.

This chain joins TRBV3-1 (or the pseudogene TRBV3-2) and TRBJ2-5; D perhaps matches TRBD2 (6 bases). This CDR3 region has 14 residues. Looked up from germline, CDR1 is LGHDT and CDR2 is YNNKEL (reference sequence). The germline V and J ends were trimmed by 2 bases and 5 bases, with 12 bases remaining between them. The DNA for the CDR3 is TGTGCCAGCAGCCAACTTGAGCTAGCGGAGACCCAGTACTTC. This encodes CASSQLELAETQYF.

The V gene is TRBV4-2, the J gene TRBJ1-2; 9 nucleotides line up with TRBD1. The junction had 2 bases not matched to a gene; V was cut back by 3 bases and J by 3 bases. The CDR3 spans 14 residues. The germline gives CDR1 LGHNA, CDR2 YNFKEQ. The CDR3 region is CASSHDRGDYGYTF. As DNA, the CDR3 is TGTGCCAGCAGCCATGACAGGGGGGACTATGGCTACACCTTC.

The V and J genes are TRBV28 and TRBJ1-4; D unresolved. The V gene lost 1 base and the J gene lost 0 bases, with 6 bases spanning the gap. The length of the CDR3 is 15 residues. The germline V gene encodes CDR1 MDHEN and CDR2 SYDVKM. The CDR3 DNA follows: TGTGCCAGCAGTTTATACCGAGCAACTAATGAAAAACTGTTTTTT. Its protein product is CASSLYRATNEKLFF.

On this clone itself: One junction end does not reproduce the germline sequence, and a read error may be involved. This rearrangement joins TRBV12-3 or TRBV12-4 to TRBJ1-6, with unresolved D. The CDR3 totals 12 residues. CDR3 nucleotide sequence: TGTGCCAGCAGTTCGGGATCTTCAGCCCTCCACTTT. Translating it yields CASSSGSSALHF.

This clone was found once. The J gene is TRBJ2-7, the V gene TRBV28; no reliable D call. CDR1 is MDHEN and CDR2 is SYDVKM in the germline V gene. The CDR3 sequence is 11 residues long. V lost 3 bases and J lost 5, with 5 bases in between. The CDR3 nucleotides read TGTGCCAGCAGTTTTCTTGACGAGCAGTACTTC. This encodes CASSFLDEQYF.

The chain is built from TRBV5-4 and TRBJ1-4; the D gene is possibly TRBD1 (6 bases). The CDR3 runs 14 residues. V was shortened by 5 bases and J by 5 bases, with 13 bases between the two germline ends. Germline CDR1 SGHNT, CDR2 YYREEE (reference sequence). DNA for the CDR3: TGTGCCAGCAGATCGAAGCAGGGGAATGAAAAACTGTTTTTT. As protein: CASRSKQGNEKLFF.

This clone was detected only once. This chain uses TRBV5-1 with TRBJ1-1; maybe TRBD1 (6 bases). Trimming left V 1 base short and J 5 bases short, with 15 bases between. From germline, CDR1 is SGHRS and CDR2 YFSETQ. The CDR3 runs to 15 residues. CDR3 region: CASSLSGGQRTEAFF. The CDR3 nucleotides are TGCGCCAGCAGCTTGAGCGGGGGGCAGAGGACTGAAGCTTTCTTT. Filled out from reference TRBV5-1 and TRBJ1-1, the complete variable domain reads KAGVTQTPRYLIKTRGQQVTLSCSPISGHRSVSWYQQTPGQGLQFLFEYFSETQRNKGNFPGRFSGRQFSNSRSEMNVSTLELGDSALYLCASSLSGGQRTEAFFGQGTRLTVV.